These 27 T cell receptor beta chains were all obtained from the same sample, sequenced in a study of T cell responses to AZD1222 COVID-19 vaccine. The protocol was immunoSEQ multiplex PCR, while the TCRdb copy is restricted to in-frame clones and leaves out a portion. The repertoire includes 100,000 or so clones, 86% of them detected once, and more than 1.2% sits in the top ten. The specimen was peripheral blood, collected on day 0 of AZD1222 vaccination. Receptor source: an adult in good health.

This chain connects TRBV14 to TRBJ1-2; D gene uncertain. This CDR3 region has 14 residues. The germline gives CDR1 SGHDN, CDR2 FVKESK. V lost 0 bases, J lost 4 bases, and 9 bases lay in between. For the CDR3, the DNA is TGTGCCAGCAGCCAAGATCTGTTGATCTATGGCTACACCTTC. Encoded protein: CASSQDLLIYGYTF.

This clone was observed a handful of times. The chain uses TRBV3-1 (or the pseudogene TRBV3-2) and TRBJ2-1, with 12 bases that match TRBD2. Germline-derived CDR1 and CDR2 are LGHDT and YNNKEL (reference sequence). This CDR3 spans 18 amino acids. V was clipped by 5 bases and J by 0 bases; unmatched bases: 8. The CDR3, as DNA: TGTGCCAGCAGCGCCGGACTAGCGGGACTCTCCTCCTACAATGAGCAGTTCTTC. The encoded protein is CASSAGLAGLSSYNEQFF.

J is TRBJ2-3 and V is TRBV6-4; TRBD1 matches 8 bases. Germline loops: CDR1 MRHNA, CDR2 SNTAGT. This CDR3 is built from 15 residues. Trimming cost V 0 bases and J 2 bases; bases outside gene matches: 1. This CDR3 reads CASSDSQGATDTQYF. The CDR3 DNA reads TGTGCCAGCAGTGACTCTCAGGGGGCCACAGATACGCAGTATTTT.

The chain is built from TRBV7-2 and TRBJ1-1; tentative D call: TRBD1 (5 bases). Trimming took off 0 bases at V and 6 bases at J, with 11 bases between the two ends. Per the germline V gene, CDR1 is SGHTA and CDR2 is FQGNSA. CDR3 length equals 14 residues. The CDR3 bases are TGTGCCAGCAGCTTAGCGGGCAGGGAGGCTGAAGCTTTCTTT. This sequence encodes CASSLAGREAEAFF. Together with reference TRBV7-2 and TRBJ1-1, the CDR3 gives the full variable domain: GAGVSQSPSNKVTEKGKDVELRCDPISGHTALYWYRQSLGQGLEFLIYFQGNSAPDKSGLPSDRFSAERTGGSVSTLTIQRTQQEDSAVYLCASSLAGREAEAFFGQGTRLTVV.

This clone was detected once. The chain employs TRBV3-1 (or the pseudogene TRBV3-2) and TRBJ2-3; 10 bases are a match to TRBD2. Unmatched junction bases numbered 14, after V lost 4 bases and J lost 10 bases. This CDR3 spans 16 amino acids. Germline loops: CDR1 LGHDT, CDR2 YNNKEL (reference sequence). In DNA, the CDR3 is TGTGCCAGCAGCCCCCTAGCGGGAGCACGTTCCGGGGCGCAGTATTTT. Amino acid sequence: CASSPLAGARSGAQYF.

V gene TRBV28 combines with J gene TRBJ2-1; D is perhaps TRBD2 (5 bases). V lost 5 bases and J lost 0, with 11 bases in between. The CDR3 is made up of 15 amino acids. Per the germline V gene, CDR1 is MDHEN and CDR2 is SYDVKM. Here the CDR3 DNA reads TGTGCCAGCAGTCGGTTCCGGGGCTCCTACAATGAGCAGTTCTTC. Its protein product is CASSRFRGSYNEQFF.

The chain employs TRBV11-3 and TRBJ1-5, with D hard to call. The V gene's germline CDR1 is SGHNT and CDR2 YENEEA. The CDR3 covers 11 residues. V lost 5 bases, J lost 4 bases, and 3 bases lay in between. This chain's CDR3 is CASSGNQPQHF. DNA for the CDR3: TGTGCCAGCAGCGGAAATCAGCCCCAGCATTTT. The full variable domain, rest sourced from reference TRBV11-3 and TRBJ1-5, is EAGVVQSPRYKIIEKKQPVAFWCNPISGHNTLYWYLQNLGQGPELLIRYENEEAVDDSQLPKDRFSAERLKGVDSTLKIQPAELGDSAVYLCASSGNQPQHFGDGTRLSIL.

The rearrangement links TRBV11-2 to TRBJ2-3; possibly TRBD2 for D (6 bases). V gave up 3 bases and J gave up 0 bases, with 13 bases separating them. The CDR3 is 16 residues long. Germline V gives CDR1 SGHAT, CDR2 FQNNGV. In DNA, the CDR3 is TGTGCCAGCAGCTTGCGACTAGTCGGGAGCACAGATACGCAGTATTTT. Its translation is CASSLRLVGSTDTQYF.

The chain is built from TRBV3-1 (or the pseudogene TRBV3-2) and TRBJ1-1; weak D call: TRBD1 (5 bases). Per germline, CDR1 LGHDT and CDR2 YNNKEL (reference sequence). The length of the CDR3 is 16 residues. Trimming stripped 8 bases from V and 0 bases from J, with 19 bases between. The CDR3 protein is CASREYRDQLNTEAFF. In nucleotides, the CDR3 is TGTGCCAGCCGGGAATACCGGGACCAGCTGAACACTGAAGCTTTCTTT.

J is TRBJ1-2 and V is TRBV3-1 (or the pseudogene TRBV3-2); TRBD1 matches at 7 bases. Germline CDR1 reads LGHDT; CDR2 reads YNNKEL (reference sequence). With 0 bases clipped from V and 2 bases from J, the junction kept 3 bases outside the gene matches. CDR3 length: 15 residues. The CDR3 sequence: CASSQEDRVNYGYTF. The CDR3 DNA is TGTGCCAGCAGCCAAGAAGACAGGGTGAACTATGGCTACACCTTC.

The chain couples TRBV27 to TRBJ1-2; 7 bases map to TRBD1. The CDR3 totals 16 residues. V lost 0 bases and J lost 1; bases outside the gene matches: 5. Germline V gene lookup returns CDR1 MNHEY and CDR2 SMNVEV (reference sequence). The CDR3 region is CASSLSATGYNYGYTF. CDR3 DNA sequence: TGTGCCAGCAGTTTATCAGCGACAGGGTATAACTATGGCTACACCTTC.

This clone was picked up a small number of times. The chain combines TRBV21-1 with TRBJ2-5. TRBV21-1 is an annotated pseudogene. The CDR3 runs 13 residues. For the CDR3, the DNA is TGTGCCAGCAGTTACGGGCGTCAAGAGACCCAGTACTTC. It encodes CASSYGRQETQYF.

CDR3: CASSQDSSATEAFF. The CDR3 DNA reads TGCGCCAGCAGTCAAGACAGCTCGGCAACTGAAGCTTTCTTT. The chain has TRBV5-1 and TRBJ1-1; D might be TRBD1 (5 bases). Germline assignment: CDR1 SGHRS and CDR2 YFSETQ. Trimming took 5 bases from V and 5 from J, leaving 16 bases between them. This CDR3 contains 14 residues.

V is TRBV28 and J is TRBJ2-4; TRBD1 matches 7 bases. This CDR3 has 14 amino acids. Trimming cost V 6 bases and J 4 bases; bases outside gene matches: 6. CDR1 MDHEN and CDR2 SYDVKM come from the germline V gene. CDR3 DNA: TGTGCCAGCAGAACCGGGACAGCAAAAAACATTCAGTACTTC. Translating gives CASRTGTAKNIQYF.

This clone was seen only a few times. This chain links TRBV30 with TRBJ2-7, with 9 positions matching TRBD1. The CDR3 sequence is 12 residues long. Germline-derived CDR1 and CDR2 are GTSNPN and SVGIG (reference sequence). The V segment lost 7 bases and the J segment 4 bases; nucleotides outside the gene matches: 5. DNA of the CDR3: TGTGCCTACCGGGACAGGGTGTACGAGCAGTACTTC. The encoded protein is CAYRDRVYEQYF.

The gene calls are TRBV6-2 or TRBV6-3 and TRBJ2-7, with 8 bases matching TRBD1. The V gene end was trimmed by 4 bases and the J gene end by 5 bases; junction bases not matched to a gene: 7. Germline CDR1 MNHEY, CDR2 SVGEGT. The CDR3 length is 14 residues. CDR3 bases: TGTGCCAGCAGTTTGACAGGGGTCGTCAACGAGCAGTACTTC. It yields the protein CASSLTGVVNEQYF.

This chain connects TRBV18 to TRBJ2-1, with a tentative D call TRBD1 (6 bases). From germline, CDR1 is KGHSH and CDR2 LQKENI. The CDR3 has 13 amino acids. V lost 3 bases and J 7 bases, leaving 10 bases between the germline ends. The CDR3 DNA sequence: TGTGCCAGCTCACCCTCCGACAGGAATGAGCAGTTCTTC. This codes for CASSPSDRNEQFF.

This chain connects TRBV28 to TRBJ1-4; TRBD1 is a possible D gene (6 bases). The CDR3 is 15 residues long. Germline values: CDR1 MDHEN, CDR2 SYDVKM. The V end lost 5 bases, the J end lost 3 bases, and 13 bases lay between the germline ends. The CDR3 nucleotides read TGTGCCAGCAGTAGCACAGGGTGGGCTAATGAAAAACTGTTTTTT. This encodes CASSSTGWANEKLFF.

The chain employs TRBV19 and TRBJ1-6, with TRBD1 matching over 7 bases. After removal of 2 bases from V and 9 bases from J, the junction contained 16 bases not matched to a gene. Germline CDR1 is LNHDA and CDR2 is SQIVND (reference sequence). The CDR3 has 18 residues. CDR3 bases: TGTGCCAGTAGTATACTAGGGGACAGACCCGGACGGGGTTCACCCCTCCACTTT. Translating gives CASSILGDRPGRGSPLHF.

This clone has only a few counts. The J gene is TRBJ1-1, the V gene TRBV28; D may be TRBD1 (6 bases). The length of the CDR3 is 12 residues. Trimming removed 9 bases at V and 6 bases at J, with 14 bases between. Per the germline V gene, CDR1 is MDHEN and CDR2 is SYDVKM. The CDR3 spells CASGGAGSEAFF. The CDR3 region has the DNA TGTGCCAGTGGGGGGGCGGGGTCTGAAGCTTTCTTT.

This clone was observed a handful of times. V is TRBV30 and J is TRBJ1-2; D might be TRBD1 (5 bases). The CDR3 is 16 amino acids. V was pared by 0 bases and J by 4 bases, with 18 bases between. CDR1 and CDR2 (germline): GTSNPN, SVGIG (reference sequence). This chain's CDR3 is CAWSVRGRVRIYGYTF. As DNA, the CDR3 is TGTGCCTGGAGTGTAAGGGGCAGGGTCAGGATCTATGGCTACACCTTC. The full variable domain, rest sourced from reference TRBV30 and TRBJ1-2, is SQTIHQWPATLVQPVGSPLSLECTVEGTSNPNLYWYRQAAGRGLQLLFYSVGIGQISSEVPQNLSASRPQDRQFILSSKKLLLSDSGFYLCAWSVRGRVRIYGYTFGSGTRLTVV.

The rearrangement links TRBV28 to TRBJ2-7; D assignment may be TRBD1 or TRBD2 (5 bases each). This CDR3 region has 14 residues. The V and J ends lost 5 bases and 6 bases respectively, with 17 bases between them. Germline V lookup: CDR1 MDHEN, CDR2 SYDVKM. CDR3 nucleotide sequence: TGTGCCAGCAGTCCGACCCGGGACCCCCGCGAGCAGTACTTC. It yields the protein CASSPTRDPREQYF.

The chain has TRBV28 and TRBJ1-6; D call uncertain. Germline V gene sequence: CDR1 MDHEN, CDR2 SYDVKM. CDR3 length: 14 amino acids. V was cut by 1 base and J by 10 bases, with 11 bases left in between. Here the CDR3 reads CASSLSDRVSPLHF. CDR3 nucleotides: TGTGCCAGCAGTTTATCAGATAGGGTATCACCCCTCCACTTT.

This clone was seen only once. The rearrangement links TRBV2 to TRBJ1-4; no firm D call. From germline, CDR1 is SNHLY and CDR2 FYNNEI. The length of the CDR3 is 15 residues. V shed 6 bases and J shed 8 bases, with 19 bases lying between them. In DNA, the CDR3 is TGTGCCAGCAGGGAAAGCCCTATTTCGGGGGAAAAACTGTTTTTT. As protein: CASRESPISGEKLFF.

This chain links TRBV28 with TRBJ2-1; D call uncertain. The CDR3 spans 14 residues. Germline V lookup: CDR1 MDHEN, CDR2 SYDVKM. Trimming pared 8 bases from V and 10 bases from J, leaving 21 bases between. The CDR3 DNA reads TGTGCCAGCCCCAAGCCCGGATCGAATGCGGAGCAGTTCTTC. Encoded protein: CASPKPGSNAEQFF.

The CDR3 loop reads CASSSSFWSNQPQHF. The DNA for the CDR3 is TGTGCCAGCAGTTCTAGTTTTTGGAGCAATCAGCCCCAGCATTTT. The V call is TRBV28, the J call TRBJ1-5; D ambiguous. V was cut by 4 bases and J by 1 base, with 11 bases left in between. The germline V gene has CDR1 MDHEN and CDR2 SYDVKM. CDR3 length: 15 residues.

Concerning this clone itself: A read error may account for a junction end that differs from germline. The V call is TRBV7-9, the J call TRBJ1-3; 9 nucleotides line up with TRBD1. Germline CDR1 and CDR2: SEHNR and FQNEAQ (reference sequence). This CDR3 is 15 amino acids long. This CDR3 is CASNLQGAGGNTIYF. Written as DNA, the CDR3 is TGTGCCAGCAACTTACAGGGGGCGGGTGGAAACACCATATATTTT.